Listed below are T cell receptor beta chains from one sample, sequenced in a study of OX40 agonist ivuxolimab in advanced cancers. Repertoires were generated with immunoSEQ multiplex PCR, while TCRdb's copy carries only in-frame clones and drops some. This sample has some 73,000 clones; about 90% occur once, and the top ten carry 0.86%. Sequences were derived from CD4+ or CD8+ T cells sorted from blood, sampled in a trial of the OX40 agonist ivuxolimab. All receptors derive from an adult with an advanced solid tumor such as melanoma, head and neck, liver or kidney cancer. Both conserved end residues are part of each CDR3. D genes are given only for firm matches. A row's size may be missing; if present it is once, few, many or a size class.

clone_size: .
j_call: TRBJ1-1
v_call: TRBV7-2
d_call: .
cdr3_nt: TGTGCCAGCAGCTTAGGTTCAGGTCTGAACACTGAAGCTTTCTTT
cdr3_aa: CASSLGSGLNTEAFF

clone_size: .
j_call: TRBJ2-1
v_call: TRBV7-2
d_call: .
cdr3_nt: TGTGCCAGCAGCTTAGGATCTAGCGCGAGCTCCTACAATGAGCAGTTCTTC
cdr3_aa: CASSLGSSASSYNEQFF

clone_size: .
j_call: TRBJ2-3
v_call: TRBV6-6
d_call: .
cdr3_nt: TGTGCCAGCAGCCGCACAGATACGCAGTATTTT
cdr3_aa: CASSRTDTQYF

clone_size: .
j_call: TRBJ2-3
v_call: TRBV21-1
d_call: .
cdr3_nt: TGTGCCAGCAGCAAAGACCGGGAAGGGGGTCCAGATACGCAGTATTTT
cdr3_aa: CASSKDREGGPDTQYF

clone_size: .
j_call: TRBJ2-1
v_call: TRBV4-3
d_call: .
cdr3_nt: TGCGCCAGCAGCCAATCGGATGAGCAGTTCTTC
cdr3_aa: CASSQSDEQFF

clone_size: .
j_call: TRBJ1-5
v_call: TRBV7-8
d_call: .
cdr3_nt: TGTGCCAGCAGCTCAGGGGTCAGCAATCAGCCCCAGCATTTT
cdr3_aa: CASSSGVSNQPQHF

clone_size: .
j_call: TRBJ1-6
v_call: TRBV28
d_call: .
cdr3_nt: TGTGCCAGCAGTCGCACAGGGACGTATTCACCCCTCCACTTT
cdr3_aa: CASSRTGTYSPLHF

clone_size: .
j_call: TRBJ2-7
v_call: TRBV21-1
d_call: .
cdr3_nt: TGTGCCAGCAGCAACGTGGGACAGTACCAAGGCGAGCAGTACTTC
cdr3_aa: CASSNVGQYQGEQYF

clone_size: .
j_call: TRBJ2-3
v_call: TRBV19
d_call: .
cdr3_nt: TGTGCCAGTAGGAAGAGGGAGGGCACAGATACGCAGTATTTT
cdr3_aa: CASRKREGTDTQYF

clone_size: .
j_call: TRBJ1-2
v_call: TRBV6-1
d_call: .
cdr3_nt: TGTGCCAGCAGTGAAGCTCATACGGGGGGCGCTTTTGGCTACACCTTC
cdr3_aa: CASSEAHTGGAFGYTF

clone_size: .
j_call: TRBJ2-5
v_call: TRBV12-2
d_call: .
cdr3_nt: TGTGCAAGTCGCTTCACCCCAGGCCGCCAAGAGACCCAGTACTTC
cdr3_aa: CASRFTPGRQETQYF

clone_size: .
j_call: TRBJ1-1
v_call: TRBV9
d_call: .
cdr3_nt: TGTGCCAGCAGCGGGTTAGGAACAGGCAACACTGAAGCTTTCTTT
cdr3_aa: CASSGLGTGNTEAFF

clone_size: few
j_call: TRBJ1-2
v_call: TRBV28
d_call: TRBD1
cdr3_nt: TGTGCCAGCAGTCCGGACAGGGGGATTAACTATGGCTACACCTTC
cdr3_aa: CASSPDRGINYGYTF

clone_size: once
j_call: TRBJ1-2
v_call: TRBV7-2
d_call: .
cdr3_nt: TGTGCCAGCAGCTTAGACAGGGAAGTGGGGAACTATGGCTACACCTTC
cdr3_aa: CASSLDREVGNYGYTF

clone_size: once
j_call: TRBJ2-1
v_call: TRBV27
d_call: TRBD2
cdr3_nt: TGTGCCAGCAGTTTTTTCCCGACTAGCGGGGGGGCCCCGTTCTTC
cdr3_aa: CASSFFPTSGGAPFF

clone_size: .
j_call: TRBJ2-3
v_call: TRBV5-1
d_call: .
cdr3_nt: TGCGCCAGCAGCTTCCGGGCCCCAGATACGCAGTATTTT
cdr3_aa: CASSFRAPDTQYF

clone_size: .
j_call: TRBJ1-2
v_call: TRBV6-5
d_call: .
cdr3_nt: TGTGCCAGCAGGTCGGAGAGGAATCTGGATGGCTACACCTTC
cdr3_aa: CASRSERNLDGYTF

clone_size: once
j_call: TRBJ1-6
v_call: TRBV6-5
d_call: TRBD1
cdr3_nt: TGTGCCAGCAGTTACGCCTGGACAGGGCGTTCACCCCTCCACTTT
cdr3_aa: CASSYAWTGRSPLHF

clone_size: .
j_call: TRBJ2-4
v_call: TRBV5-1
d_call: TRBD1
cdr3_nt: TGCGCCAGCAGCACAGGACAGGAGATAGACATTCAGTACTTC
cdr3_aa: CASSTGQEIDIQYF

clone_size: .
j_call: TRBJ2-1
v_call: TRBV5-1
d_call: .
cdr3_nt: TGCGCCAGCAGCCCGGACTTCTACAATGAGCAGTTCTTC
cdr3_aa: CASSPDFYNEQFF

clone_size: .
j_call: TRBJ2-7
v_call: TRBV11-3
d_call: TRBD1
cdr3_nt: TGTGCCAGCAGCTTAGGGACCGGGACAGGCTACGAGCAGTACTTC
cdr3_aa: CASSLGTGTGYEQYF

clone_size: .
j_call: TRBJ2-2
v_call: TRBV14
d_call: .
cdr3_nt: TGTGCCAGCAGCCTTCGAAGGGTTACCGGGGAGCTGTTTTTT
cdr3_aa: CASSLRRVTGELFF

clone_size: .
j_call: TRBJ2-6
v_call: TRBV5-1
d_call: TRBD2
cdr3_nt: TGCGCCAGCAGCTTGCTAGCGGGAGGGGCTGGGGCCAACGTCCTGACTTTC
cdr3_aa: CASSLLAGGAGANVLTF

clone_size: .
j_call: TRBJ1-3
v_call: TRBV14
d_call: .
cdr3_nt: TGTGCCAGCAGCCAAAACGACGGAAACACCATATATTTT
cdr3_aa: CASSQNDGNTIYF

clone_size: .
j_call: TRBJ2-6
v_call: TRBV10-3
d_call: .
cdr3_nt: TGTGCCATCAGTCCTGCTGGGGCCAATGTCCTGACTTTC
cdr3_aa: CAISPAGANVLTF

clone_size: .
j_call: TRBJ2-3
v_call: TRBV2
d_call: TRBD1
cdr3_nt: TGTGCCAGCAGGACGGGACAGGGCTCCGATACGCAGTATTTT
cdr3_aa: CASRTGQGSDTQYF

clone_size: .
j_call: TRBJ2-7
v_call: TRBV2
d_call: TRBD1
cdr3_nt: TGTGCCAGCAGTGAATACGAGACAGGGATATACGAGCAGTACTTC
cdr3_aa: CASSEYETGIYEQYF

clone_size: .
j_call: TRBJ1-2
v_call: TRBV28
d_call: .
cdr3_nt: TGTGCCAGCAGTTTAGGGAGCCTTGGCTACACCTTC
cdr3_aa: CASSLGSLGYTF

clone_size: .
j_call: TRBJ1-2
v_call: TRBV4-2
d_call: .
cdr3_nt: TGTGCCAGCAGCCAAGATCCATTGGCAGATGGCTACACCTTC
cdr3_aa: CASSQDPLADGYTF

clone_size: .
j_call: TRBJ2-7
v_call: TRBV28
d_call: .
cdr3_nt: TGTGCCAGCAGGACTTCAGGGTTAGCCTCCTACGAGCAGTACTTC
cdr3_aa: CASRTSGLASYEQYF

clone_size: .
j_call: TRBJ2-1
v_call: TRBV11-3
d_call: TRBD1
cdr3_nt: TGTGCCAGCAGCTTAGGACAGGGGGCAGTCAATGAGCAGTTCTTC
cdr3_aa: CASSLGQGAVNEQFF

clone_size: .
j_call: TRBJ2-1
v_call: TRBV5-4
d_call: TRBD2
cdr3_nt: TGTGCCAGCAGCCCGGGACTAGAGGGGACTAAGCAGTTCTTC
cdr3_aa: CASSPGLEGTKQFF

clone_size: .
j_call: TRBJ2-2
v_call: TRBV5-4
d_call: .
cdr3_nt: TGTGCCAGCAGCTTGGGTTCAGGGGCGAACACCGGGGAGCTGTTTTTT
cdr3_aa: CASSLGSGANTGELFF

clone_size: .
j_call: TRBJ2-7
v_call: TRBV28
d_call: TRBD1
cdr3_nt: TGTGCCAGCAGTTTACCCGGGACAGGCTCCTACGAGCAGTACTTC
cdr3_aa: CASSLPGTGSYEQYF

clone_size: .
j_call: TRBJ1-1
v_call: TRBV28
d_call: .
cdr3_nt: TGTGCCAGCAGTTGGAACGGGGGGTATGTTGAAGCTTTCTTT
cdr3_aa: CASSWNGGYVEAFF

clone_size: .
j_call: TRBJ2-2
v_call: TRBV10-3
d_call: TRBD2
cdr3_nt: TGTGCCACCCGACTAGCGGGGACCGGGGAGCTGTTTTTT
cdr3_aa: CATRLAGTGELFF

clone_size: .
j_call: TRBJ2-5
v_call: TRBV7-2
d_call: .
cdr3_nt: TGTGCCAGCAGCTCGGAAGAGACCCAGTACTTC
cdr3_aa: CASSSEETQYF

clone_size: .
j_call: TRBJ2-1
v_call: TRBV7-3
d_call: TRBD1
cdr3_nt: TGTGCCAGCAGCACACCCCGGGACAGGGTCGCCAATGAGCAGTTCTTC
cdr3_aa: CASSTPRDRVANEQFF

clone_size: .
j_call: TRBJ2-1
v_call: TRBV7-9
d_call: TRBD2
cdr3_nt: TGTGCCAGCAGCTTGGGCCAGACTAGCGGGGCGACCTACAATGAGCAGTTCTTC
cdr3_aa: CASSLGQTSGATYNEQFF

clone_size: .
j_call: TRBJ2-7
v_call: TRBV6-5
d_call: TRBD1
cdr3_nt: TGTGCCAGCAGTTCGTCCGGGACAGGGTGGATATACGAGCAGTACTTC
cdr3_aa: CASSSSGTGWIYEQYF

clone_size: once
j_call: TRBJ2-7
v_call: TRBV6-4
d_call: TRBD1
cdr3_nt: TGTGCCAGCAGTTACCGGGGACAGGGAGGTTACGAGCAGTACTTC
cdr3_aa: CASSYRGQGGYEQYF

clone_size: few
j_call: TRBJ2-7
v_call: TRBV6-5
d_call: TRBD2
cdr3_nt: TGTGCCAGCAGTTACTCGGGGGGGGTCTACGAGCAGTACTTC
cdr3_aa: CASSYSGGVYEQYF

clone_size: .
j_call: TRBJ2-1
v_call: TRBV7-3
d_call: TRBD2
cdr3_nt: TGTGCCAGCAGCTTAAACCGGGGGGGATACAATGAGCAGTTCTTC
cdr3_aa: CASSLNRGGYNEQFF

clone_size: .
j_call: TRBJ1-3
v_call: TRBV7-2
d_call: .
cdr3_nt: TGTGCCAGCAGCTTCCCCCCGACAGCCAGCCATATATTT
cdr3_aa: CASSFPPTASHIF

clone_size: .
j_call: TRBJ2-7
v_call: TRBV29-1
d_call: .
cdr3_nt: TGCAGCGTTGAAATCCTACAGCGTCACTTC
cdr3_aa: CSVEILQRHF

clone_size: .
j_call: TRBJ1-3
v_call: TRBV11-1
d_call: .
cdr3_nt: TGTGCCAGCGGAACGGGGGGCTCTGGAGGAAACACCATATATTTT
cdr3_aa: CASGTGGSGGNTIYF

clone_size: .
j_call: TRBJ2-5
v_call: TRBV28
d_call: TRBD1
cdr3_nt: TGTGCCAGTTTAGGACAGGGTCAAGAGACCCAGTACTTC
cdr3_aa: CASLGQGQETQYF